The rows below give T cell receptor beta chains drawn from one sample of a study of shared clonotypes between healthy human individuals. Generated by immunoSEQ multiplex PCR, the TCRdb table keeps only in-frame clones and is missing some. The sample carries about 1.5 million clones, roughly 98% recorded once. The sequenced material came from naive CD4+ T cells sorted from blood. Receptor source: a man younger than 45 in good health. The CDR3 runs from the conserved cysteine through the conserved F or W. A D gene is named only where the DNA matches it firmly. Size tells how often a clone was seen (once, few, many) or the class of an expanded clone, and some rows leave it out.

TRBD1,TRBJ1-2,NA,TRBV4-1,CASSQATGTALLGYTF,TGCGCCAGCAGCCAGGCCACTGGGACAGCTCTATTGGGCTACACCTTC
NA,TRBJ2-7,NA,TRBV6-6,CASSYSFAYEQYF,TGTGCCAGCAGTTATTCTTTTGCCTACGAGCAGTACTTC
NA,TRBJ2-2,NA,TRBV5-5,CASSLYSDNTGELFF,TGTGCCAGCAGCTTATATTCAGACAACACCGGGGAGCTGTTTTTT
NA,TRBJ2-5,NA,TRBV29-1,CSLREGRGAQETQYF,TGCAGCCTTCGGGAAGGTCGAGGGGCCCAAGAGACCCAGTACTTC
TRBD1,TRBJ1-2,NA,TRBV11-3,CASSRGQGDGYTF,TGTGCCAGCAGCCGTGGACAGGGGGATGGCTACACCTTC
NA,TRBJ1-4,once,TRBV7-2,CASSLAPPGDGYEKLFF,TGTGCCAGCAGCTTAGCACCCCCCGGGGATGGGTATGAAAAACTGTTTTTT
NA,TRBJ1-4,once,TRBV29-1,CSVVSRLSEKLFF,TGCAGCGTTGTCAGTAGGCTTAGTGAAAAACTGTTTTTT
NA,TRBJ2-7,NA,TRBV21-1,CASSKAKRTHTYEQYF,TGTGCCAGCAGCAAAGCGAAGAGGACTCATACCTACGAGCAGTACTTC
TRBD2,TRBJ2-7,NA,TRBV9,CASSSKLAEQGYEQYF,TGTGCCAGCAGCTCAAAACTAGCGGAGCAGGGCTACGAGCAGTACTTC
TRBD2,TRBJ2-2,NA,TRBV5-4,CASSSSGNEPGELFF,TGTGCCAGCAGCTCTAGCGGGAACGAACCCGGGGAGCTGTTTTTT
TRBD1,TRBJ2-1,few,TRBV6-5,CASSRDSYNEQFF,TGTGCCAGCAGTCGGGACAGTTACAATGAGCAGTTCTTC
NA,TRBJ2-7,NA,TRBV6-6,CASTAKGREGWEQYF,TGTGCCAGCACCGCGAAAGGGAGAGAAGGCTGGGAGCAGTACTTC
TRBD2,TRBJ2-1,NA,TRBV11-3,CASSLGGSRHEQFF,TGTGCCAGCAGCTTAGGCGGGAGTCGCCATGAGCAGTTCTTC
TRBD1,TRBJ1-5,NA,TRBV6-5,CASSYLGTGAPQPQHF,TGTGCCAGCAGTTACCTTGGGACAGGGGCACCTCAGCCCCAGCATTTT
TRBD1,TRBJ1-1,NA,TRBV6-1,CASSGPDRGLTEAFF,TGTGCCAGCAGTGGACCGGACAGGGGCCTCACTGAAGCTTTCTTT
NA,TRBJ1-5,NA,TRBV15,CATSREPDSNQPQHF,TGTGCCACCAGCAGAGAGCCGGATAGCAATCAGCCCCAGCATTTT
TRBD1,TRBJ2-7,NA,TRBV18,CASSLGQGYEQYF,TGTGCCAGCTCACTGGGACAGGGATACGAGCAGTACTTC
NA,TRBJ2-7,NA,TRBV4-3,CASSQALGGSGSFYEQYF,TGCGCCAGCAGCCAAGCCCTGGGGGGCAGTGGCTCATTCTACGAGCAGTACTTC
NA,TRBJ1-1,NA,TRBV18,CASSPRTMNTEAFF,TGTGCCAGCTCACCCCGGACGATGAACACTGAAGCTTTCTTT
NA,TRBJ2-7,NA,TRBV5-1,CASSLLAPYEQYF,TGCGCCAGCAGCTTACTCGCCCCCTACGAGCAGTACTTC
NA,TRBJ2-7,NA,TRBV14,CASSQEGGLAPLEQYF,TGTGCCAGCAGCCAAGAAGGTGGCTTAGCCCCTCTGGAGCAGTACTTC
NA,TRBJ2-7,NA,TRBV18,CASSPELDTKEQYF,TGTGCCAGCTCGCCGGAACTGGATACGAAGGAGCAGTACTTC
TRBD1,TRBJ1-1,NA,TRBV2,CATTQGRGPTEAFF,TGTGCCACAACCCAGGGGAGGGGGCCCACTGAAGCTTTCTTT
TRBD1,TRBJ1-2,NA,TRBV6-1,CASSATGQSYGYTF,TGTGCCAGCAGTGCTACGGGACAGTCCTATGGCTACACCTTC
NA,TRBJ2-1,NA,TRBV5-1,CASSLLGPPSYNEQFF,TGCGCCAGCAGCTTGCTTGGTCCCCCTTCCTACAATGAGCAGTTCTTC
NA,TRBJ1-4,NA,TRBV6-1,CASSEVLGSPKEKLFF,TGTGCCAGCAGTGAGGTTTTGGGTTCGCCGAAAGAAAAACTGTTTTTT
NA,TRBJ2-1,NA,TRBV4-3,CASSQDRLDEQFF,TGCGCCAGCAGCCAAGATAGGCTCGATGAGCAGTTCTTC
NA,TRBJ2-1,NA,TRBV6-1,CASSELGTGYNEQFF,TGTGCCAGCAGTGAACTCGGGACGGGCTATAATGAGCAGTTCTTC
TRBD1,TRBJ1-5,NA,TRBV5-1,CASSLGGDNQPQHF,TGCGCCAGCAGCTTAGGGGGCGACAATCAGCCCCAGCATTTT
NA,TRBJ1-2,NA,TRBV27,CASTQGTWGYTF,TGTGCCAGCACCCAGGGCACTTGGGGCTACACCTTC
NA,TRBJ2-1,NA,TRBV9,CASSGLVNNEQFF,TGTGCCAGCAGCGGGCTAGTGAACAATGAGCAGTTCTTC
TRBD2,TRBJ2-3,NA,TRBV5-1,CASSFRLAGAADTQYF,TGCGCCAGCAGCTTCCGACTAGCGGGAGCGGCAGATACGCAGTATTTT
TRBD1,TRBJ1-1,NA,TRBV5-1,CASSFEGASTEAFF,TGCGCCAGCAGCTTCGAGGGGGCTAGCACTGAAGCTTTCTTT
NA,TRBJ1-4,NA,TRBV5-1,CASSLSTTTNEKLFF,TGCGCCAGCAGCTTGAGTACAACAACTAATGAAAAACTGTTTTTT
TRBD1,TRBJ2-5,NA,TRBV27,CASSLRKGAETQYF,TGTGCCAGCAGTTTGCGGAAGGGGGCAGAGACCCAGTACTTC
NA,TRBJ1-5,NA,TRBV9,CASSSDGSNQPQHF,TGTGCCAGCAGTTCCGACGGTAGCAATCAGCCCCAGCATTTT
TRBD2,TRBJ2-1,NA,TRBV10-1,CASSARGRDAEQFF,TGCGCCAGCAGCGCTCGCGGGAGGGATGCTGAGCAGTTCTTC
NA,TRBJ2-7,once,TRBV15,CATSRGIRDAMDF,TGTGCCACCAGCAGAGGTATCAGGGACGCTATGGACTTC
NA,TRBJ1-1,few,TRBV29-1,CSVQNTEAFF,TGCAGCGTACAGAACACTGAAGCTTTCTTT
NA,TRBJ2-2,NA,TRBV5-1,CASSEGSSGELFF,TGCGCCAGCAGCGAGGGAAGTTCCGGGGAGCTGTTTTTT
NA,TRBJ2-7,NA,TRBV28,CASSPWGRAYEQYF,TGTGCCAGCAGTCCGTGGGGCAGGGCCTACGAGCAGTACTTC
NA,TRBJ1-1,NA,TRBV15,CATSRDQRNTEAFF,TGTGCCACCAGCAGAGATCAGAGGAACACTGAAGCTTTCTTT
NA,TRBJ2-3,NA,TRBV19,CASSIRHRNIADTQYF,TGTGCCAGTAGTATACGACACCGGAATATCGCAGATACGCAGTATTTT
NA,TRBJ2-1,few,TRBV11-3,CASSLGYNEQFF,TGTGCCAGCAGCTTAGGTTACAATGAGCAGTTCTTC
NA,TRBJ2-2,NA,TRBV6-5,CASSYSITSSGELFF,TGTGCCAGCAGTTACTCAATAACTAGCTCCGGGGAGCTGTTTTTT
TRBD2,TRBJ2-5,NA,TRBV7-8,CASSPNPSAGAGETQYF,TGTGCCAGCAGCCCTAACCCTTCTGCGGGAGCGGGAGAGACCCAGTACTTC
TRBD1,TRBJ1-5,once,TRBV6-1,CASSEGADRGASFQPQHF,TGTGCCAGCAGTGAAGGGGCGGACAGGGGGGCTTCTTTTCAGCCCCAGCATTTT
TRBD1,TRBJ2-7,NA,TRBV28,CASSILPGGQVYEQYF,TGTGCCAGCAGTATCCTGCCTGGGGGACAGGTCTACGAGCAGTACTTC
NA,TRBJ2-5,NA,TRBV5-8,CASSLYLSGYSQETQYF,TGTGCCAGCAGCTTGTATCTATCGGGGTATAGCCAAGAGACCCAGTACTTC
TRBD2,TRBJ2-2,NA,TRBV7-3,CASSSLADNTGELFF,TGTGCCAGCAGCTCTCTAGCGGATAACACCGGGGAGCTGTTTTTT
NA,TRBJ1-5,NA,TRBV28,CASIRTGTIQPQHF,TGTGCCAGCATAAGAACAGGGACGATCCAGCCCCAGCATTTT
TRBD2,TRBJ2-2,NA,TRBV5-1,CASSFRTSDTGELFF,TGCGCCAGCAGCTTCCGGACTAGCGACACCGGGGAGCTGTTTTTT